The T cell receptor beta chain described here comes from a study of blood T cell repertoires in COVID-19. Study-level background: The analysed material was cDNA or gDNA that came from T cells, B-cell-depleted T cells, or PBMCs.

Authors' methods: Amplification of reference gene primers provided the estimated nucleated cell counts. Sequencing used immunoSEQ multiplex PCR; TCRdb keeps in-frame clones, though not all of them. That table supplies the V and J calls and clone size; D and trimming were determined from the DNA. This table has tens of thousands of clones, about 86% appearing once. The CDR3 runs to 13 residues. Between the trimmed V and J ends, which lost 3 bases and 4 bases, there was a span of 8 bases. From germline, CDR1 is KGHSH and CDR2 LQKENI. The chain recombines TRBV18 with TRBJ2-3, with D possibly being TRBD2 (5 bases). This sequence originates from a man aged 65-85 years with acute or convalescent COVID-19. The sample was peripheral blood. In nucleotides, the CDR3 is TGTGCCAGCTCACCCGGGATCGCAGATACGCAGTATTTT. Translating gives CASSPGIADTQYF. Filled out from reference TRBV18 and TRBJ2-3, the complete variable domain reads NAGVMQNPRHLVRRRGQEARLRCSPMKGHSHVYWYRQLPEEGLKFMVYLQKENIIDESGMPKERFSAEFPKEGPSILRIQQVVRGDSAAYFCASSPGIADTQYFGPGTRLTVL.